This passage covers 21 T cell receptor beta chains from one sample sequenced in a study of shared clonotypes between healthy human individuals. Sequencing used immunoSEQ multiplex PCR; TCRdb keeps in-frame clones, though not all of them. The sample shows about 2 million clones, about 95% of them seen only once. Terminally differentiated effector memory CD45RA+ cells were excluded from the naive CD8 cells, which were CD45RO-negative and positively selected for CCR7. The sample consisted of naive CD8+ T cells sorted from blood. Every receptor here comes from a man aged 18 to 35 in good health.

The chain couples TRBV7-9 to TRBJ2-3, with D possibly being TRBD2 (6 bases). The germline CDR1 and CDR2 sequences are SEHNR and FQNEAQ (reference sequence). The germline V and J ends were trimmed by 5 bases and 5 bases, with 17 bases remaining between them. The CDR3 extends over 15 amino acids. The CDR3 spells CASSPGGEILDTQYF. The CDR3 DNA is TGTGCCAGCAGCCCCGGCGGGGAGATATTAGATACGCAGTATTTT.

The rearrangement links TRBV7-9 to TRBJ2-7, with D possibly matching TRBD1 (6 bases). Trimming cost V 8 bases and J 2 bases, with 19 bases left between them. This CDR3 has 15 residues. The germline V gene encodes CDR1 SEHNR and CDR2 FQNEAQ (reference sequence). The CDR3: CASGWAGAPPYEQYF. Written as DNA, the CDR3 is TGTGCCAGCGGTTGGGCAGGGGCTCCCCCCTACGAGCAGTACTTC.

The genes are TRBV7-9 and TRBJ2-7, with D possibly being TRBD1 (6 bases). The germline V and J ends were trimmed by 0 bases and 6 bases, with 12 bases remaining between them. The germline gives CDR1 SEHNR, CDR2 FQNEAQ (reference sequence). The CDR3 is made up of 14 amino acids. As DNA, the CDR3 is TGTGCCAGCAGCTTAGCCCAGGACAGCCTCGAGCAGTACTTC. It is translated as CASSLAQDSLEQYF.

The chain is built from TRBV4-1 and TRBJ2-3; D call uncertain. There are 17 residues in the CDR3. The V gene lost 4 bases and the J gene lost 0 bases, with 17 bases spanning the gap. CDR1 is MGHRA and CDR2 is YSYEKL in the germline V gene. CDR3 loop: CASSPTQTSFSTDTQYF. DNA for the CDR3: TGCGCCAGCAGCCCAACTCAGACAAGTTTTAGCACAGATACGCAGTATTTT.

The chain combines TRBV7-9 with TRBJ2-1; the D gene is possibly TRBD1 (6 bases). Germline CDR1 reads SEHNR; CDR2 reads FQNEAQ (reference sequence). Trimming removed 7 bases from V and 5 bases from J, with 18 bases in between. This CDR3 comprises 15 residues. In DNA form, the CDR3 reads TGTGCCAGCACCCCAGTCCGGGACACAAACAATGAGCAGTTCTTC. Translated: CASTPVRDTNNEQFF.

The J gene is TRBJ1-2, the V gene TRBV19; D ambiguous. V was trimmed by 3 bases and J by 5 bases, leaving 19 bases between them. Germline values: CDR1 LNHDA, CDR2 SQIVND (reference sequence). The CDR3 runs to 16 residues. CDR3 sequence reads: CASSMPGNFPEYGYTF. CDR3 nucleotide sequence: TGTGCCAGTAGTATGCCAGGAAACTTCCCGGAATATGGCTACACCTTC.

V gene TRBV14 combines with J gene TRBJ1-6, with unresolved D. Germline V gene sequence: CDR1 SGHDN, CDR2 FVKESK. CDR3 length: 15 amino acids. Trimming shortened V by 2 bases and J by 4 bases, and 9 bases separated the two germline ends. The CDR3 loop reads CASSQTGPYNSPLHF. The CDR3 DNA is TGTGCCAGCAGCCAAACCGGGCCTTATAATTCACCCCTCCACTTT. Full variable domain (missing parts from reference TRBV14 and TRBJ1-6): EAGVTQFPSHSVIEKGQTVTLRCDPISGHDNLYWYRRVMGKEIKFLLHFVKESKQDESGMPNNRFLAERTGGTYSTLKVQPAELEDSGVYFCASSQTGPYNSPLHFGNGTRLTVT.

This chain's CDR3 is CASSFGMNEQFF. DNA for the CDR3: TGTGCCAGCAGTTTCGGGATGAATGAGCAGTTCTTC. This rearrangement joins TRBV6-5 to TRBJ2-1; a possible D gene is TRBD2 (5 bases). Germline V lookup: CDR1 MNHEY, CDR2 SVGAGI. This CDR3 has 12 residues. With 4 bases removed from V and 7 bases from J, the gap between germline ends came to 8 bases.

A single count supports this clone. The rearrangement links TRBV19 to TRBJ2-1; weak D call: TRBD2 (7 bases). Germline CDR1 and CDR2: LNHDA and SQIVND (reference sequence). Trimming took 3 bases from V and 5 from J, leaving 14 bases between them. This CDR3 has 15 amino acids. This CDR3 reads CASSIWGRGNNEQFF. CDR3 nucleotides: TGTGCCAGTAGTATCTGGGGGCGGGGGAACAATGAGCAGTTCTTC. Together with reference TRBV19 and TRBJ2-1, the CDR3 gives the full variable domain: DGGITQSPKYLFRKEGQNVTLSCEQNLNHDAMYWYRQDPGQGLRLIYYSQIVNDFQKGDIAEGYSVSREKKESFPLTVTSAQKNPTAFYLCASSIWGRGNNEQFFGPGTRLTVL.

This clone has only one observation. J is TRBJ1-2 and V is TRBV9; D is ambiguous. V shed 0 bases and J shed 4 bases, with 10 bases lying between them. Germline CDR1 and CDR2: SGDLS and YYNGEE. The CDR3 extends over 14 amino acids. The CDR3 nucleotides are TGTGCCAGCAGCGTAGAGGCGGAACCCTATGGCTACACCTTC. It encodes CASSVEAEPYGYTF.

V and J are TRBV5-6 and TRBJ2-1, with a weak D call TRBD2 (5 bases). V was cut by 10 bases and J by 6 bases, with 17 bases left in between. CDR1 and CDR2 from the germline V gene are SGHDT and YYEEEE. The CDR3 runs to 13 residues. The CDR3 loop reads CASHMEVFNEQFF. CDR3 nucleotides: TGTGCCTCTCATATGGAGGTCTTCAATGAGCAGTTCTTC.

The V and J genes are TRBV2 and TRBJ2-3, with 7 bases aligning to TRBD2. The V and J ends lost 0 bases and 11 bases, in that order; junction bases with no gene match: 5. The CDR3 loop spans 13 amino acids. Germline V CDR1 and CDR2: SNHLY, FYNNEI. CDR3 sequence (DNA): TGTGCCAGCAGTGAAGCCCTAGCGGACCGGCAGTATTTT. Its translation: CASSEALADRQYF.

CDR3 sequence (DNA): TGTGCCAGCAGCCCGGGTAGCACCGGGGAGCTGTTTTTT. Encoded protein: CASSPGSTGELFF. The V and J genes are TRBV9 and TRBJ2-2, with D hard to call. Germline CDR1 is SGDLS and CDR2 is YYNGEE. CDR3 length: 13 residues. The V and J ends lost 4 bases and 4 bases respectively, with 8 bases between them.

The rearrangement uses TRBV28 and TRBJ1-2; D is undetermined. There are 18 residues in the CDR3. Germline CDR1 MDHEN, CDR2 SYDVKM. V lost 4 bases to trimming and J lost 8 bases, with 29 bases between them. In DNA, the CDR3 is TGTGCCAGCAGTTCTGTGGAAGATGGGCGGTCTGTGGCTCGCGGCTACACCTTC. As protein: CASSSVEDGRSVARGYTF.

The chain combines TRBV2 with TRBJ2-5; 9 bases line up with TRBD2. In germline, CDR1 is SNHLY, CDR2 FYNNEI. CDR3 size: 18 residues. The V gene end was trimmed by 7 bases and the J gene end by 5 bases; junction bases not matched to a gene: 20. The CDR3 here is CASTSRVTSGTFDETQYF. The DNA for the CDR3 is TGTGCCAGCACCTCAAGGGTGACTAGCGGTACCTTTGATGAGACCCAGTACTTC.

The chain combines TRBV1 with TRBJ2-1. TRBV1 has pseudogene status. The CDR3 runs to 17 residues. The CDR3 sequence: CTSSLKGDGGGYNEQFF. Written as DNA, the CDR3 is TGCACCAGCAGCCTCAAGGGGGACGGGGGAGGATACAATGAGCAGTTCTTC.

The CDR3 nucleotides read TGTGCCAGCAGCCATACTAGCGGGGGATACACCGGGGAGCTGTTTTTT. This sequence encodes CASSHTSGGYTGELFF. The gene calls are TRBV7-3 and TRBJ2-2, with 11 bases matching TRBD2. The germline gives CDR1 SGHTA, CDR2 FQGTGA. CDR3 length equals 16 residues. V shed 5 bases, J shed 3 bases, and the junction held 5 bases outside the gene matches.

The chain carries TRBV7-6 and TRBJ2-1; D gene uncertain. The CDR3 has 16 amino acids. Trimming stripped 1 base from V and 6 bases from J, with 16 bases between. CDR1 and CDR2 from the germline V gene are SGHVS and FNYEAQ. CDR3 sequence (DNA): TGTGCCAGCAGCTTAGGAGGCGACCCGGCGGTCAATGAGCAGTTCTTC. Its protein product is CASSLGGDPAVNEQFF.

This chain joins TRBV7-2 and TRBJ2-7; 11 bases fit TRBD2. The CDR3 contains 17 residues. J gave up 0 bases and V 5 bases, and 9 bases lay outside the gene matches. CDR1 and CDR2 (germline): SGHTA, FQGNSA. The CDR3 sequence: CASSPTSGILSSYEQYF. CDR3 in DNA: TGTGCCAGCAGCCCGACTAGCGGGATTTTGAGCTCCTACGAGCAGTACTTC.

The chain has TRBV7-9 and TRBJ2-7; D is tentatively TRBD1 or TRBD2 (6 bases each). This CDR3 is built from 15 residues. Per germline, CDR1 SEHNR and CDR2 FQNEAQ (reference sequence). Trimming pared 5 bases from V and 7 bases from J, leaving 21 bases between. CDR3: CASSPEGGLGDEQYF. DNA of the CDR3: TGTGCCAGCAGCCCCGAGGGGGGCCTAGGGGATGAGCAGTACTTC.

This clone was seen once. The rearrangement links TRBV29-1 to TRBJ2-3; possibly TRBD1 or TRBD2 for D (5 bases each). The CDR3 is made up of 21 amino acids. Trimming cost V 4 bases and J 0 bases, with 32 bases left between them. From germline, CDR1 is SQVTM and CDR2 ANQGSEA. The CDR3 is CSVVFTNLGLGSSSSTDTQYF. CDR3 coding DNA: TGCAGCGTTGTTTTCACCAACTTGGGGCTGGGGAGCTCTTCTAGCACAGATACGCAGTATTTT.